A single sample gave rise to the 18 T cell receptor beta chains below, sequenced in a study of CD8+ T cells in alopecia areata. Investigators isolated RNA and reverse transcribed it into cDNA to act as the sequencing template. The assay was immunoSEQ multiplex PCR, and TCRdb's table has in-frame clones only and misses some. The profile covers 100,000 to 130,000 clones, with roughly 84% appearing a single time and under 25% taken by the ten largest. Treatment: oral pan-JAK inhibitor, 5-10 mg twice daily. The specimen comprised CD8+ T cells sorted from blood, sampled at week 24, from a patient treated with tofacitinib. The source is a human donor with alopecia areata.

The chain is built from TRBV7-9 and TRBJ2-5; D not resolved. V lost 0 bases, J lost 5 bases, and 16 bases lay in between. The CDR3 loop spans 16 amino acids. Germline assignment: CDR1 SEHNR and CDR2 FQNEAQ (reference sequence). The CDR3 sequence: CASSLAGRQNLETQYF. CDR3 bases: TGTGCCAGCAGCTTAGCCGGGCGGCAGAATTTGGAGACCCAGTACTTC.

The chain recombines TRBV7-2 with TRBJ2-5; TRBD1 is a possible D gene (5 bases). CDR3 size: 15 residues. V was cut by 5 bases and J by 5 bases, with 18 bases left in between. Germline V gene sequence: CDR1 SGHTA, CDR2 FQGNSA. CDR3 in DNA: TGTGCCAGCAGCCCCCCAGTAGGGGTCGGGGAGACCCAGTACTTC. It encodes CASSPPVGVGETQYF.

The chain links TRBV7-2 to TRBJ2-1, with D perhaps being TRBD1 or TRBD2 (6 bases each). V was shortened by 2 bases and J by 8 bases, with 16 bases between the two germline ends. This CDR3 region has 15 residues. The germline gives CDR1 SGHTA, CDR2 FQGNSA. In DNA form, the CDR3 reads TGTGCCAGCAGCTTAACGGGGGCCCACCACTATGAGCAGTTCTTC. Translated, it gives CASSLTGAHHYEQFF.

CDR3 region: CASSLVRRGGQETQYF. The CDR3 region has the DNA TGTGCCAGCAGCTTAGTCAGGCGGGGGGGCCAAGAGACCCAGTACTTC. The chain carries TRBV7-8 and TRBJ2-5, with TRBD2 identical over 9 bases. This CDR3 has 16 amino acids. The J segment lost 1 base and the V segment lost 1 base, leaving 4 bases of the junction unmatched. Germline-derived CDR1 and CDR2 are SGHVS and FQNEAQ.

The rearrangement uses TRBV18 and TRBJ2-3, with D uncertain. Germline V gene lookup returns CDR1 KGHSH and CDR2 LQKENI. There are 17 residues in the CDR3. Trimming pared 6 bases from V and 0 bases from J, leaving 19 bases between. The CDR3 sequence is CASSHQPLVISTDTQYF. The DNA of the CDR3 is TGTGCCAGCTCTCACCAACCCCTTGTGATCAGCACAGATACGCAGTATTTT.

A few counts support this clone. The J gene is TRBJ1-2, the V gene TRBV12-5, with no clear D. V dropped 7 bases and J dropped 9 bases, with 18 bases sitting between them. CDR1 is LGHNT, CDR2 FRNRAP, per germline. CDR3 length: 13 residues. DNA for the CDR3: TGTGCTAGTGCTTTATGGGGATCTGGGAGCTACACCTTC. Translation gives CASALWGSGSYTF.

Points on this clone: Other DNA sequences of this sample code for an identical CDR3. The chain employs TRBV9 and TRBJ1-4, with TRBD1 identical over 8 bases. Germline V gene data show CDR1 as SGDLS and CDR2 as YYNGEE. The V segment lost 1 base and the J segment 4 bases; nucleotides outside the gene matches: 0. The CDR3 is 14 amino acids. CDR3 protein: CASSVTGGNEKLFF. Written as DNA, the CDR3 is TGTGCCAGCAGCGTAACAGGGGGTAATGAAAAACTGTTTTTT.

V gene TRBV7-9 combines with J gene TRBJ1-1; D not resolved. This CDR3 has 12 residues. V lost 3 bases, J lost 11 bases, and 13 bases lay in between. CDR1 SEHNR and CDR2 FQNEAQ come from the germline V gene (reference sequence). Here the CDR3 reads CASSFFTTGAFF. The CDR3 DNA follows: TGTGCCAGCAGCTTCTTTACAACCGGGGCTTTCTTT.

This clone has more than one count but fewer than ten. The chain combines TRBV19 with TRBJ2-1; a possible D gene is TRBD2 (5 bases). The CDR3 contains 15 residues. Germline loops: CDR1 LNHDA, CDR2 SQIVND (reference sequence). With 2 bases removed from V and 4 bases from J, the gap between germline ends came to 12 bases. CDR3 DNA: TGTGCCAGTAGTATAACTGGCCCGGGGTACAATGAGCAGTTCTTC. It is translated as CASSITGPGYNEQFF.

The V call is TRBV6-5, the J call TRBJ2-7, with unresolved D. The CDR3 consists of 13 residues. Germline-derived CDR1 and CDR2 are MNHEY and SVGAGI. V dropped 0 bases and J dropped 6 bases, with 9 bases sitting between them. The CDR3 region has the DNA TGTGCCAGCAGTTACTCGAGTGAATCCGAGCAGTACTTC. Its translation: CASSYSSESEQYF.

The chain employs TRBV5-6 and TRBJ1-1, with a tentative D call TRBD1 (5 bases). The V gene's germline CDR1 is SGHDT and CDR2 YYEEEE. The CDR3 sequence is 14 residues long. Between the trimmed V and J ends, which lost 4 bases and 10 bases, there was a span of 20 bases. In DNA, the CDR3 is TGTGCCAGCAGCCCGGTCGCTCGGGGGGGTGCAGCTTTCTTT. It yields the protein CASSPVARGGAAFF.

The chain employs TRBV5-1 and TRBJ2-5; D gene ambiguous. Trimming stripped 4 bases from V and 2 bases from J, with 15 bases between. This CDR3 region has 15 residues. The V gene's germline CDR1 is SGHRS and CDR2 YFSETQ. The CDR3 DNA reads as TGCGCCAGCAGCGCACACAGACCCCATCAAGAGACCCAGTACTTC. Translated, it gives CASSAHRPHQETQYF.

V gene TRBV4-3 combines with J gene TRBJ1-4; D is unclear. Per the germline V gene, CDR1 is LGHNA and CDR2 is YSLEER. V dropped 0 bases and J dropped 0 bases, with 8 bases sitting between them. CDR3 length: 16 amino acids. In DNA, the CDR3 is TGCGCCAGCAGCCAAGATTGGACTGCAACTAATGAAAAACTGTTTTTT. Its protein product is CASSQDWTATNEKLFF.

As regards this clone: A junction end diverges from the germline sequence, so it may reflect a read error. The CDR3 DNA reads as TGTGCCGGCAGCATTGGACTAGCCCTTAGCACAGATACGCAGTATTTT. This codes for CAGSIGLALSTDTQYF. V usage is TRBV27 and J usage is TRBJ2-3; 8 positions match TRBD2. Germline V gives CDR1 MNHEY, CDR2 SMNVEV (reference sequence). The CDR3 contains 16 residues.

The chain carries TRBV19 and TRBJ2-1; D remains ambiguous. This CDR3 is 13 amino acids long. V dropped 5 bases and J dropped 7 bases, with 12 bases sitting between them. Germline V gene data show CDR1 as LNHDA and CDR2 as SQIVND (reference sequence). CDR3 sequence reads: CASSLPEANEQFF. CDR3 DNA sequence: TGTGCCAGTAGTCTGCCCGAGGCGAATGAGCAGTTCTTC.

CDR3: CASSLLITEAFF. CDR3 bases: TGTGCCAGCAGCTTATTGATCACTGAAGCTTTCTTT. The rearrangement joins TRBV7-9 to TRBJ1-1, with D uncertain. Per germline, CDR1 SEHNR and CDR2 FQNEAQ (reference sequence). V was clipped by 2 bases and J by 4 bases, with 5 bases between them. This CDR3 is 12 amino acids long.

This clone was detected only once. CDR3 sequence reads: CASRGQGHNQPQHF. CDR3 sequence (DNA): TGTGCCAGCAGGGGACAGGGTCACAATCAGCCCCAGCATTTT. V usage is TRBV6-5 and J usage is TRBJ1-5; 9 nucleotides agree with TRBD1. There are 14 residues in the CDR3. After removal of 6 bases from V and 3 bases from J, the junction contained 3 bases not matched to a gene. Germline V CDR1 and CDR2: MNHEY, SVGAGI.

The rearrangement joins TRBV6-6 to TRBJ1-6, with D perhaps TRBD1 (6 bases). Germline values: CDR1 MNHNY, CDR2 SVGAGI (reference sequence). V was pared by 8 bases and J by 7 bases, with 9 bases between. This CDR3 has 12 amino acids. In DNA form, the CDR3 reads TGTGCCAGCGGGCAGGGGAATTCACCCCTCCACTTT. Translation: CASGQGNSPLHF.